Listed below are T cell receptor beta chains from one sample, sequenced in a study of neoadjuvant anti-PD-1 for oral cavity cancer. Produced via immunoSEQ multiplex PCR; TCRdb's table is partial and in-frame only. The data contain 14,000 or so clones, roughly three fifths of them singletons. The sample in question was PBMCs, obtained before nivolumab (anti-PD-1) treatment. These receptors were obtained from a person between 35 and 79 years old with oral cavity squamous cell carcinoma. Both conserved end residues are part of each CDR3. Fields, in order: J gene, V gene, D gene, clone size, CDR3 DNA, CDR3 protein. A D gene is named only where the DNA matches it firmly. For some rows the clone size is stated as once, few or many, or as a class when expanded; others skip it.

TRBJ2-1 | TRBV14 | . | . | TGTGCCAGCAGAGCCGGGACGGGGTGGTTCAATGAGCAGTTCTTC | CASRAGTGWFNEQFF
TRBJ2-7 | TRBV7-9 | . | few | TGTGCCAGCAGCAAGAGGGGATACGAGCAGTACTTC | CASSKRGYEQYF
TRBJ1-1 | TRBV5-6 | . | . | TGTGCCAGCAGCGTTCAGGTAGGCACTGAAGCTTTCTTT | CASSVQVGTEAFF
TRBJ1-6 | TRBV6-1 | . | few | TGTGCCAGCAGTGAAAGAGGGGGGGATTCACCCCTCCACTTT | CASSERGGDSPLHF
TRBJ1-1 | TRBV6-5 | . | . | TGTGCCAGCAAGACGGTGAACACTGAAGCTTTCTTT | CASKTVNTEAFF
TRBJ2-3 | TRBV7-8 | . | . | TGTGCCAGCAGCTTAGCTTATCCGCGTGAGGATACGCAGTATTTT | CASSLAYPREDTQYF
TRBJ1-2 | TRBV19 | TRBD1 | medium-sized | TGTGCCAGTAACAGGGGTTCCGGCTACACCTTC | CASNRGSGYTF
TRBJ1-4 | TRBV9 | . | . | TGTGCCAGCAGCGTAGGCCAGGGGCGGGCTAATGAAAAACTGTTTTTT | CASSVGQGRANEKLFF
TRBJ2-7 | TRBV9 | . | . | TGTGCCAGCAGCGTAGCTACAGGGCCCCGCGAGCAGTACTTC | CASSVATGPREQYF
TRBJ1-4 | TRBV6-1 | . | . | TGTGCCAGCAGTAAGTGGGGTCTTGGAAAACTGTTTTTT | CASSKWGLGKLFF
TRBJ2-3 | TRBV4-1 | . | . | TGCGCCAGCAGCCAAGAGACGACGGGGGTTTCTCCAGATACGCAGTATTTT | CASSQETTGVSPDTQYF
TRBJ2-7 | TRBV6-1 | TRBD1 | . | TGTGCCAGCAGTGAAGACCGATGGGCAGGGGGCTCCGAGCAGTACTTC | CASSEDRWAGGSEQYF
TRBJ2-2 | TRBV19 | . | few | TGTGCCAGTAGTCACCCCCCACTAGGACACAGATTCACCGGGGAGCTGTTTTTT | CASSHPPLGHRFTGELFF
TRBJ1-1 | TRBV7-6 | . | . | TGTGCCAGCAGCTTCGACACGAACACTGAAGCTTTCTTT | CASSFDTNTEAFF
TRBJ2-5 | TRBV28 | . | . | TGTGCCAGCAGTCCCCCCGGGCAAGAGACCCAGTACTTC | CASSPPGQETQYF
TRBJ2-3 | TRBV10-3 | TRBD2 | . | TGTGCCATCAGTGTGGGGGGGAGGGCAGATACGCAGTATTTT | CAISVGGRADTQYF
TRBJ1-2 | TRBV7-9 | . | . | TGTGCCAGCGGCGCTTCAGGTCCCTATGGCTACACCTTC | CASGASGPYGYTF
TRBJ2-3 | TRBV7-8 | . | . | TGTGCCAGCAGCTTAGCGGGGGCGGGGAGCACAGATACGCAGTATTTT | CASSLAGAGSTDTQYF
TRBJ2-1 | TRBV7-9 | . | . | TGTGCCAGCAGAAGTTCTAACTACAATGAGCAGTTCTTC | CASRSSNYNEQFF
TRBJ1-1 | TRBV7-8 | . | . | TGTGCCAGCAGCTTAGCGGCCCGAGGACAGTACACTGAAGCTTTCTTT | CASSLAARGQYTEAFF
TRBJ1-2 | TRBV4-1 | TRBD1 | few | TGCGCCAGCAGCCAGGCCCAAGACAGGGCCCACTATGGCTACACCTTC | CASSQAQDRAHYGYTF
TRBJ1-6 | TRBV5-8 | . | . | TGTGCCAGCAGCTTTAACAGGGACTCACCCCTCCACTTT | CASSFNRDSPLHF
TRBJ1-1 | TRBV11-2 | TRBD1 | . | TGTGCCAGCAGCTCACAGGGGGCTAACACTGAAGCTTTCTTT | CASSSQGANTEAFF
TRBJ2-7 | TRBV27 | . | once | TGTGCCAGCAGTTTATTGAACCCAGGGAACGAGCAGTACTTC | CASSLLNPGNEQYF
TRBJ1-5 | TRBV5-5 | . | . | TGTGCCAGCAGCACCAGGGACGATCAGCCCCAGCATTTT | CASSTRDDQPQHF
TRBJ1-1 | TRBV4-1 | . | . | TGCGCCAGCAGCCAAGTGGGGTTAGCCGGGGCAGAGGCTTTCTTT | CASSQVGLAGAEAFF
TRBJ2-2 | TRBV6-4 | . | . | TGTGCCAGCAGTGACTCGGCGGAATATGGCGGGGAGCTGTTTTTT | CASSDSAEYGGELFF
TRBJ2-3 | TRBV5-6 | . | . | TGTGCCAGCAGCTTGGCCTGGTACCTTCCGGGCACCACAGATACGCAGTATTTT | CASSLAWYLPGTTDTQYF
TRBJ2-5 | TRBV19 | TRBD2 | . | TGTGCCAGTAGTATCGGGGCTAGCGGGACCCAAGAGACCCAGTACTTC | CASSIGASGTQETQYF
TRBJ2-3 | TRBV5-1 | . | . | TGCGCCAGCAGCTATAACAGGGCTTCGGCAGATACGCAGTATTTT | CASSYNRASADTQYF
TRBJ2-5 | TRBV21-1 | . | . | TGTGCCAGCAGCAAAGTGACAGCAGAGATAGAGACCCAGTACTTC | CASSKVTAEIETQYF
TRBJ1-4 | TRBV30 | . | . | TGTGCCTGGAGTGCATCCCCACTACGGGAAAAACTGTTTTTT | CAWSASPLREKLFF
TRBJ1-4 | TRBV7-2 | TRBD1 | few | TGTGCCAGCAGCTTAGGACAGGGGGCCCCTTCCTGG | CASSLGQGAPSW
TRBJ1-2 | TRBV6-1 | . | . | TGTGCCAGCAGGCCCTTGGGGGGCCTCGGTTACACCTTC | CASRPLGGLGYTF
TRBJ2-1 | TRBV5-4 | TRBD2 | . | TGTGCCAGCAGCGGTAACCCAGCGGGGCCTCCCAATGAGCAGTTCTTC | CASSGNPAGPPNEQFF
TRBJ2-7 | TRBV10-2 | . | . | TGCGCCAGCATTGCGGGCAGGGTGGGCACCAGCTCCTACGAGCAGTACTTC | CASIAGRVGTSSYEQYF
TRBJ1-5 | TRBV7-9 | . | few | TGTGCCAGCAGCGCGACAAGCAATCAGCCCCAGCATTTT | CASSATSNQPQHF
TRBJ2-7 | TRBV27 | . | . | TGTGCCAGCAGTTCCCCCCCCGGATCCTACGAGCAGTACTTC | CASSSPPGSYEQYF
TRBJ2-5 | TRBV7-9 | . | . | TGTGCCAGCAGCTTAAGGCTGGGTCAAGAGACCCAGTACTTC | CASSLRLGQETQYF
TRBJ1-1 | TRBV7-9 | . | . | TGTGCCAGCAGGGACTGGGGGGGCACTGAAGCTTTCTTT | CASRDWGGTEAFF
TRBJ2-1 | TRBV25-1 | . | . | TGTGCCAGCAGTGTCAACAATGAGCAGTTCTTC | CASSVNNEQFF
TRBJ1-1 | TRBV29-1 | . | few | TGCAGCGTTGACCCTAACCGGGGACCTTGGGGGAACACTGAAGCTTTCTTT | CSVDPNRGPWGNTEAFF
TRBJ1-2 | TRBV4-2 | . | . | TGTGCCAGCAGCCAAGATAGTACAGGGAACTATGGCTACACCTTC | CASSQDSTGNYGYTF
TRBJ2-2 | TRBV7-9 | . | . | TGTGCCAGCAGCGAAAATGGGGTGAACACCGGGGAGCTGTTTTTT | CASSENGVNTGELFF
TRBJ2-7 | TRBV7-8 | . | . | TGTGCCAGCAGCCCTAGGCGCCAGAGCTCCTACGAGCAGTACTTC | CASSPRRQSSYEQYF
TRBJ2-7 | TRBV27 | TRBD2 | once | TGTGCCAGAACAACTAGCGGGAGACCCCACGAGCAGTACTTC | CARTTSGRPHEQYF
TRBJ1-2 | TRBV9 | . | medium-sized | TGTGCCAGCATGGGGGGCGGAGGCTACACCTTC | CASMGGGGYTF
TRBJ2-2 | TRBV30 | TRBD1 | few | TGTGCCTGGAGGGGGACAGGGGCCGGGGAGCTGTTTTTT | CAWRGTGAGELFF
TRBJ2-3 | TRBV30 | . | . | TGTGCCTGGAGTGTACGCAGCACAGATACGCAGTATTTT | CAWSVRSTDTQYF
TRBJ2-7 | TRBV7-8 | TRBD1 | . | TGTGCCAGCAGCGCCGACAGGGTCGGCTACGAGCAGTACTTC | CASSADRVGYEQYF
TRBJ1-1 | TRBV9 | . | few | TGTGCCAGCAGCGACACTCAACTTCAGGGGAAAGGGGGATCCGAAGCTTTCTTT | CASSDTQLQGKGGSEAFF
TRBJ2-7 | TRBV21-1 | . | once | TGTGCCAGCAGCAAAGGGGATCCTAGTGGACTCTCCTACGAGCAGTACTTC | CASSKGDPSGLSYEQYF
TRBJ2-1 | TRBV5-6 | . | once | TGTGCCAGCAGCTTGGTTGGCAACAATGAGCAGTTCTTC | CASSLVGNNEQFF
TRBJ2-7 | TRBV5-1 | . | few | TGCGCCAGCAGCTTCGGGAGCAACGAGCAGTACTTC | CASSFGSNEQYF
TRBJ2-2 | TRBV5-4 | . | . | TGTGCCAGCAGCCAAGGACAGAGCTACACCGGGGAGCTGTTTTTT | CASSQGQSYTGELFF
TRBJ2-3 | TRBV5-1 | TRBD2 | . | TGCGCCAGCAGCTTGGTTGCAGCGGGGAGCACAGATACGCAGTATTTT | CASSLVAAGSTDTQYF
TRBJ1-1 | TRBV6-1 | . | once | TGTGCCAGCGGGCAGGGCCGGGGGACTGAAGCTTTCTTT | CASGQGRGTEAFF
TRBJ2-5 | TRBV5-8 | . | few | TGTGCCAGCAGCTTGCGGGGAGGAGGGTTAGAGACCCAGTACTTC | CASSLRGGGLETQYF
TRBJ1-4 | TRBV7-8 | TRBD1 | . | TGTGCCACGCGACAGGGGGCAACTAATGAAAAACTGTTTTTT | CATRQGATNEKLFF
TRBJ1-1 | TRBV2 | . | . | TGTGCCAGCAGCCCAAGGGGGGTTTCTTTCTTT | CASSPRGVSFF